This T cell receptor beta chain was observed in a study of cytomegalovirus exposure and HLA in healthy donors. A remark on this clone: At one boundary the junction diverges from the germline segment, which might be a read error.

The germline V gene has CDR1 SGHNT and CDR2 YYREEE (reference sequence). There are 13 residues in the CDR3. This PCR relied on a set of 60 Vbeta primers and 13 Jbeta primers. Some clones are missing from TCRdb's copy, which holds only in-frame ones; the method was immunoSEQ multiplex PCR. Here the sample spans over 60,000 clones, approximately 80% being singletons. The J gene is TRBJ2-2, the V gene TRBV5-4; tentative D call: TRBD1 (6 bases). The sequenced sample was PBMCs. This sequence was found in a young man in good health and CMV-seronegative. The CDR3, as DNA: TGTGCCATCACTCAGGGGAACTCCGGGGAGCTGTTTTTT. Translated: CAITQGNSGELFF.